Below, 9 T cell receptor beta chains from the same sample are listed, as sequenced in a study of blood T cell repertoires in COVID-19. Using immunoSEQ multiplex PCR, the repertoire was profiled, and TCRdb retains in-frame clones only, with some absent. The data hold 200,000 to 250,000 clones, with about nine tenths observed a single time. The specimen was peripheral blood. The receptors originated from a woman in her fifties or sixties with acute or convalescent COVID-19.

The chain carries TRBV15 and TRBJ2-2, with 12 bases aligning to TRBD2. The CDR3 consists of 17 residues. The germline gives CDR1 LNHNV, CDR2 YYDKDF (reference sequence). The V segment lost 1 base and the J segment 5 bases; nucleotides outside the gene matches: 5. The CDR3 coding sequence is TGTGCCACCAGCAGAGCGACTAGCGGGAGAAATACCGGGGAGCTGTTTTTT. Translation: CATSRATSGRNTGELFF. Full variable domain (remainder filled in from reference TRBV15 and TRBJ2-2): DAMVIQNPRYQVTQFGKPVTLSCSQTLNHNVMYWYQQKSSQAPKLLFHYYDKDFNNEADTPDNFQSRRPNTSFCFLDIRSPGLGDTAMYLCATSRATSGRNTGELFFGEGSRLTVL.

The rearrangement uses TRBV12-1 and TRBJ2-3; the D call TRBD2 from the table was never checked on the DNA. TRBV12-1 has pseudogene status. This CDR3 contains 15 residues. The CDR3 region is CASSIWSRCTDTQYF. The DNA for the CDR3 is TGTGCCAGCAGCATTTGGTCTAGGTGCACAGATACGCAGTATTTT.

The chain links TRBV24-1 to TRBJ2-1; 7 bases match TRBD1. CDR3 length: 13 amino acids. V lost 10 bases and J lost 7; bases outside the gene matches: 9. CDR1 is KGHDR and CDR2 is SFDVKD in the germline V gene. CDR3: CATGTDKGNEQFF. In DNA form, the CDR3 reads TGTGCCACAGGGACAGACAAAGGAAATGAGCAGTTCTTC.

This clone occurred many times. This chain connects TRBV28 to TRBJ2-7; 10 bases are a match to TRBD1. V gave up 8 bases and J gave up 6 bases; unmatched junction bases: 7. In germline, CDR1 is MDHEN, CDR2 SYDVKM. The CDR3 runs to 13 residues. This CDR3 reads CASEGQGFAEQYF. In DNA form, the CDR3 reads TGTGCCAGCGAGGGACAGGGGTTCGCCGAGCAGTACTTC.

The rearrangement uses TRBV19 and TRBJ2-3, with a weak D call TRBD1 (6 bases). The CDR3 covers 15 residues. Germline CDR1 and CDR2: LNHDA and SQIVND (reference sequence). V was clipped by 2 bases and J by 0 bases, with 9 bases between them. CDR3 protein: CASSISGASTDTQYF. CDR3 bases: TGTGCCAGTAGTATATCAGGGGCCAGCACAGATACGCAGTATTTT.

This clone was observed a handful of times. The V gene is TRBV20-1, the J gene TRBJ2-5; no firm D call. Germline CDR1 reads DFQATT; CDR2 reads SNEGSKA (reference sequence). CDR3 length: 11 residues. V lost 6 bases and J 7 bases, leaving 12 bases between the germline ends. The CDR3 sequence is CSAPVRATQYF. DNA of the CDR3: TGCAGTGCCCCGGTCCGTGCGACCCAGTACTTC.

The chain recombines TRBV7-2 with TRBJ1-4; D remains unclear. V was cut by 1 base and J by 0 bases, with 6 bases left in between. The CDR3 spans 15 residues. Germline-derived CDR1 and CDR2 are SGHTA and FQGNSA. CDR3 sequence: CASSLVPATNEKLFF. The CDR3, as DNA: TGTGCCAGCAGCTTAGTTCCAGCAACTAATGAAAAACTGTTTTTT.

To note about this clone: Other DNA sequences in the same sample also yield this CDR3. The V call is TRBV28, the J call TRBJ1-1, with D hard to call. The germline V gene has CDR1 MDHEN and CDR2 SYDVKM. The CDR3 consists of 14 residues. The V gene lost 2 bases and the J gene lost 0 bases, with 7 bases spanning the gap. In DNA form, the CDR3 reads TGTGCCAGCAGTTTAAGAGGGTTGAACACTGAAGCTTTCTTT. Translation gives CASSLRGLNTEAFF.

The chain links TRBV7-9 to TRBJ1-1; no clear D gene. Trimming cost V 5 bases and J 0 bases, with 7 bases left between them. The CDR3 is made up of 13 amino acids. Germline V CDR1 and CDR2: SEHNR, FQNEAQ (reference sequence). This CDR3 is CASSLIMNTEAFF. In nucleotides, the CDR3 is TGTGCCAGCAGCCTTATAATGAACACTGAAGCTTTCTTT.